Sequencing of this T cell receptor (beta chain) was carried out in a study of cytotoxic CD8 clonotypes in ibrutinib-treated CLL listed by TCRdb under 2021. Turning to the overall study: The cohort had ten to twelve relapsed/refractory and roughly 15 treatment-naive patients; approximately 17 were IGHV unmutated. Responses were partial in 24 patients and complete in 2; after median 68 months follow-up, roughly 14 stayed in remission and approximately 12 progressed. Cryopreserved peripheral blood mononuclear cells were collected before treatment, at response, and at either disease progression or sustained remission. The response samples were drawn at a median of around eleven months into treatment, with a range of about 6 to 36 months. Longitudinal samples were obtainable from about 30% of the roughly 86 participants in the trial. Patients were still on ibrutinib when every remission and progressive disease sample was collected. On average, each sample had about 260,000 productive templates and roughly 95,000 productive rearrangements.

This clone was counted once. There is no known antigen for this receptor. Base qualities are missing; no much larger clone stands one base away. V is clipped by 3 bases and J by 5 bases, and the sequence between their germline boundaries is 14 bases long. Its CDR3 holds 15 amino acids, cysteine through phenylalanine. The DNA shown is the 45-base CDR3, in frame from base 1. The germline V gene supplies CDR1 SGHDN and CDR2 FVKESK. Each clonotype received, on average, about 10x coverage in deep resolution sequencing performed on a MiSeq, where the target depth lay between 1 in 1 million and 1 in 200,000 T cells. The immunoSEQ hsTCRB Kit was used to generate TCR beta libraries. The paper's data handling went like this. The data were analyzed with ImmunoSEQ Analyzer and ImmunoSEQ Data Assistant, and V, D and J gene assignments followed IMGT definitions. Clonality, which ranges from 0 to 1, was calculated as one minus the normalized Shannon entropy of productive rearrangement frequencies. Public clonotype analysis was restricted to overrepresented clonotypes comprising at least 0.05% of each patient's repertoire. About a dozen age-matched healthy donor repertoires from immuneACCESS served as clonality controls. TCRdb stores this immuneACCESS table with in-frame sequences only. Part of the clones is absent; in the studies checked, under half of the shortfall reflects unresolved V genes, and no reason is known for the rest. That table furnishes V, J and clone size, whereas the DNA furnished D and trimming. This sample gives some 160,000 clones in total; approximately 77% of them show up just once. The leading ten clones occupy about 2% of the sample.

On the study overall, not on this receptor specifically: At baseline, clonality was higher than in age-matched healthy donors and showed a strong correlation with circulating CD8+ T-cell counts. Public clonotypes were rare and either shrank or stayed stable during treatment, and the rise in clonality at ibrutinib response reflected expansion of private clonotypes. At ibrutinib response clonality went up, during sustained remission it held steady, and at progression it dropped back toward baseline. Sampling times were not matched between sustained-remission and progressing patients, and lymph node repertoires were not studied.

Taken with the paper, the label for time point translates to: 12 months on ibrutinib. For TCR beta library preparation, approximately 2 micrograms of genomic DNA were extracted from the cryopreserved PBMCs. High-throughput TCR beta sequencing was performed on longitudinal blood samples from CLL patients receiving ibrutinib monotherapy. The patients took part in an open-label, single-center phase 2 trial of ibrutinib monotherapy. The specimen comprised PBMCs, sampled after 12 months of ibrutinib treatment. The receptor's source is a human donor with chronic lymphocytic leukemia. In this chain, TRBV14 is recombined with TRBJ2-1, and possibly TRBD2, on 6 matching bases. The CDR3 in this case is CASSHHGGSHNEQFF. In nucleotides, the sequence is TGTGCCAGCAGCCATCACGGGGGTTCGCACAATGAGCAGTTCTTC.